A single sample is the source of the 8 T cell receptor beta chains below, sequenced in a study of PD-L1 blockade in urothelial cancer. The time point was: peripheral blood 6 weeks after treatment start. Data came from immunoSEQ multiplex PCR; TCRdb stores just in-frame clones and leaves some out. Here the sample spans tens of thousands of clones, about 90% being singletons. Source: PBMCs, taken around atezolizumab (anti-PD-L1) treatment. All receptors derive from a man in his fifties or sixties with urothelial cancer.

This sequence joins TRBV28 and TRBJ1-2; no clear D. Trimming removed 5 bases at V and 12 bases at J, with 10 bases between. The germline V gene has CDR1 MDHEN and CDR2 SYDVKM. CDR3 length: 10 amino acids. The CDR3 DNA is TGTGCCAGCAGTGGCCGCAACCACACCTTC. Its protein is CASSGRNHTF.

This chain joins TRBV30 and TRBJ1-2; D remains ambiguous. The CDR3 spans 12 residues. Between the trimmed V and J ends, which lost 3 bases and 8 bases, there was a span of 13 bases. Germline CDR1 GTSNPN, CDR2 SVGIG (reference sequence). DNA for the CDR3: TGTGCCTGGAGGAGGCTGACTAGCGGCTACACCTTC. It yields the protein CAWRRLTSGYTF.

The chain carries TRBV7-2 and TRBJ2-4; 8 bases are shared with TRBD2. V gave up 2 bases and J gave up 8 bases; unmatched junction bases: 5. Germline values: CDR1 SGHTA, CDR2 FQGNSA. This CDR3 is 14 amino acids long. The CDR3 DNA reads TGTGCCAGCAGCTTACTTTCAGCGGGAGACATTCAGTACTTC. Its translation is CASSLLSAGDIQYF.

This rearrangement joins TRBV6-1 to TRBJ1-4; D is unresolved. The CDR3 sequence is 13 residues long. The V gene lost 2 bases and the J gene lost 4 bases, with 5 bases spanning the gap. CDR1 and CDR2 (germline): MNHNS, SASEGT. The CDR3 loop is CASSEPGNEKLFF. Here the CDR3 DNA reads TGTGCCAGCAGTGAACCCGGTAATGAAAAACTGTTTTTT.

This chain links TRBV9 with TRBJ1-1; TRBD1 might be the D (6 bases). Germline loops: CDR1 SGDLS, CDR2 YYNGEE. This CDR3 comprises 13 residues. V was shortened by 3 bases and J by 0 bases, with 6 bases between the two germline ends. CDR3 DNA sequence: TGTGCCAGCAGCGGACAGGTGAACACTGAAGCTTTCTTT. This sequence encodes CASSGQVNTEAFF.

The chain carries TRBV11-2 and TRBJ1-2; no definite D call. The V gene lost 3 bases and the J gene lost 7 bases, with 12 bases spanning the gap. In germline, CDR1 is SGHAT, CDR2 FQNNGV. CDR3 length: 13 residues. CDR3: CASSFEPRSGYTF. In DNA, the CDR3 is TGTGCCAGCAGCTTCGAGCCACGGTCTGGCTACACCTTC.

The chain joins TRBV19 to TRBJ1-1, with a tentative D call TRBD1 (5 bases). Trimming left V 5 bases short and J 4 bases short, with 8 bases between. Germline assignment: CDR1 LNHDA and CDR2 SQIVND (reference sequence). The CDR3 loop spans 12 amino acids. In DNA, the CDR3 is TGTGCCAGTAGTGACAGTTTCACTGAAGCTTTCTTT. Translated, it gives CASSDSFTEAFF. The full variable domain, with the rest looked up from reference TRBV19 and TRBJ1-1, is DGGITQSPKYLFRKEGQNVTLSCEQNLNHDAMYWYRQDPGQGLRLIYYSQIVNDFQKGDIAEGYSVSREKKESFPLTVTSAQKNPTAFYLCASSDSFTEAFFGQGTRLTVV.

The genes are TRBV9 and TRBJ2-4; 8 nucleotides agree with TRBD1. The CDR3 consists of 15 residues. After removal of 0 bases from V and 4 bases from J, the junction contained 3 bases not matched to a gene. Germline values: CDR1 SGDLS, CDR2 YYNGEE. The CDR3 DNA reads as TGTGCCAGCAGCGTAGCGTGGACAGGGAAAAACATTCAGTACTTC. Translated: CASSVAWTGKNIQYF.